The entry below describes one T cell receptor (beta chain). Its cognate antigen is unknown. Donation came from healthy HIV-negative adults that had no recent acute infections or vaccinations. The authors loaded 150 to 250 ng DNA, around 32,000 T cell genomes, into sorted-subset replicate PCRs. Sequencing was performed with immunoSEQ multiplex PCR; in TCRdb, only in-frame clones are kept and a portion is missing. Here the sample spans over 100,000 clones, over 65% being singletons. The data were taken from a study of shared clonotypes between healthy human individuals. Study-wide findings and caveats: In general, naive subsets displayed greater estimated richness than memory subsets did. Among donors, the sharing of clonotypes was expected to be influenced by sequencing depth.

Germline values: CDR1 MGHRA, CDR2 YSYEKL. V was shortened by 5 bases and J by 3 bases, with 14 bases between the two germline ends. CDR3 length: 16 amino acids. The specimen sequenced was memory CD8+ T cells sorted from blood. The subset: CD45RO+ cells pooled with CCR7-negative TemRA cells. The clonotype originates from a woman aged 25 to 39 in good health. The V and J genes are TRBV4-1 and TRBJ2-6; D perhaps matches TRBD1 (5 bases). The CDR3 protein is CASSYSQGFGANVLTF. The CDR3 DNA is TGCGCCAGCAGCTATAGCCAGGGTTTTGGGGCCAACGTCCTGACTTTC.